Listed here are 20 T cell receptor beta chains from one sample, sequenced in a study of T cell changes during pregnancy in multiple sclerosis. Libraries were prepared by immunoSEQ multiplex PCR; TCRdb keeps only in-frame clonotypes and omits some of them. Of about 42,000 clones in the sample, around four fifths were seen once. The sample in question was CD4+ T cells from peripheral blood mononuclear cells, obtained before pregnancy. The receptors stem from a female donor with multiple sclerosis, enrolled in a pregnancy study.

This chain connects TRBV30 to TRBJ1-4, with D unresolved. V lost 2 bases to trimming and J lost 8 bases, with 9 bases between them. CDR1 and CDR2 (germline): GTSNPN, SVGIG (reference sequence). The CDR3 runs 12 residues. This CDR3 reads CAWSIIREKLFF. The CDR3 DNA follows: TGTGCCTGGAGTATAATCCGGGAAAAACTGTTTTTT.

This clone showed up just a few times. The chain couples TRBV11-2 to TRBJ1-6; TRBD1 matches at 7 bases. Trimming took 1 base from V and 10 from J; bases not matched to a gene: 4. The CDR3 length is 14 residues. Germline V gene sequence: CDR1 SGHAT, CDR2 FQNNGV. CDR3 loop: CASSLVDRSSPLHF. Written as DNA, the CDR3 is TGTGCCAGCAGCTTAGTGGACAGGAGCTCACCCCTCCACTTT. The entire variable domain, with the rest obtained from reference TRBV11-2 and TRBJ1-6, is as follows: EAGVAQSPRYKIIEKRQSVAFWCNPISGHATLYWYQQILGQGPKLLIQFQNNGVVDDSQLPKDRFSAERLKGVDSTLKIQPAKLEDSAVYLCASSLVDRSSPLHFGNGTRLTVT.

This chain uses TRBV7-9 with TRBJ2-5, with D possibly matching TRBD1 (5 bases). The CDR3 covers 15 residues. V was trimmed by 3 bases and J by 1 base, leaving 12 bases between them. Germline assignment: CDR1 SEHNR and CDR2 FQNEAQ (reference sequence). The CDR3 here is CASSLAGHFQETQYF. For the CDR3, the DNA is TGTGCCAGCAGCTTGGCCGGACACTTCCAAGAGACCCAGTACTTC.

The chain carries TRBV7-2 and TRBJ2-5; 8 bases are a match to TRBD2. This CDR3 comprises 17 residues. Germline V gene sequence: CDR1 SGHTA, CDR2 FQGNSA. J lost 0 bases, V lost 2 bases, and 8 bases had no gene match. CDR3 sequence (DNA): TGTGCCAGCAGCTTATCGGGGGGGGCCCCGTACCAAGAGACCCAGTACTTC. It translates to CASSLSGGAPYQETQYF.

The V and J genes are TRBV28 and TRBJ2-7; TRBD2 matches 10 bases. J gave up 7 bases and V 2 bases, and 5 bases lay outside the gene matches. The CDR3 extends over 14 amino acids. Germline V gives CDR1 MDHEN, CDR2 SYDVKM. The CDR3 sequence: CASSLLAGAREQYF. The CDR3 DNA reads TGTGCCAGCAGTTTACTAGCGGGAGCGCGGGAGCAGTACTTC.

The chain has TRBV6-5 and TRBJ2-1, with 8 nucleotides matching TRBD1. The germline V gene encodes CDR1 MNHEY and CDR2 SVGAGI. This CDR3 has 11 amino acids. The ends lost 8 bases at V and 15 bases at J; junction bases unmatched: 9. CDR3 DNA: TGTGCCAGCCACAGGGGGGAAAGGACGTTCTTC. Translation: CASHRGERTFF.

This clone occurred once. V gene TRBV10-2 combines with J gene TRBJ2-1, with 7 bases that match TRBD2. The CDR3 extends over 17 amino acids. In germline, CDR1 is WSHSY, CDR2 SAAADI. V was clipped by 3 bases and J by 0 bases; unmatched bases: 8. CDR3 protein: CASSDLAGLSSYNEQFF. The CDR3 DNA is TGCGCCAGCAGTGACTTAGCGGGTCTAAGCTCCTACAATGAGCAGTTCTTC.

The V call is TRBV7-3, the J call TRBJ2-2; 9 positions agree with TRBD2. Germline lookup yields CDR1 SGHTA and CDR2 FQGTGA. Trimming at V came to 4 bases and at J to 5 bases, leaving 8 bases not matched to a gene. CDR3 length: 16 residues. As DNA, the CDR3 is TGTGCCAGCAGCTCCTCACTAGCGGGCAGGACCGGGGAGCTGTTTTTT. This codes for CASSSSLAGRTGELFF.

This rearrangement joins TRBV7-9 to TRBJ2-2, with D unresolved. Germline loops: CDR1 SEHNR, CDR2 FQNEAQ (reference sequence). This CDR3 contains 13 residues. Deletions cut 8 bases from V and 1 base from J, with 8 bases between. The CDR3 protein is CASVQLNTGELFF. Written as DNA, the CDR3 is TGTGCCAGCGTACAGCTGAACACCGGGGAGCTGTTTTTT. Looking up the rest from reference TRBV7-9 and TRBJ2-2 gives the full variable domain: DTGVSQNPRHKITKRGQNVTFRCDPISEHNRLYWYRQTLGQGPEFLTYFQNEAQLEKSRLLSDRFSAERPKGSFSTLEIQRTEQGDSAMYLCASVQLNTGELFFGEGSRLTVL.

The chain has TRBV7-9 and TRBJ1-5; no reliable D call. The CDR3 consists of 16 residues. V was trimmed by 1 base and J by 2 bases, leaving 12 bases between them. CDR1 is SEHNR and CDR2 is FQNEAQ in the germline V gene (reference sequence). CDR3: CASSLEFAVGNQPQHF. CDR3 nucleotides: TGTGCCAGCAGCTTAGAGTTTGCAGTCGGCAATCAGCCCCAGCATTTT. The full variable domain, completed using reference TRBV7-9 and TRBJ1-5, is DTGVSQNPRHKITKRGQNVTFRCDPISEHNRLYWYRQTLGQGPEFLTYFQNEAQLEKSRLLSDRFSAERPKGSFSTLEIQRTEQGDSAMYLCASSLEFAVGNQPQHFGDGTRLSIL.

The V gene is TRBV10-1, the J gene TRBJ2-1; tentatively, D is TRBD2 (6 bases). This CDR3 spans 12 amino acids. The ends were cut back, 8 bases at V and 8 bases at J, with 13 bases in the middle. The germline V gene has CDR1 WNHNN and CDR2 SYGVQD (reference sequence). Written as DNA, the CDR3 is TGCGCCAGCCCGACTAGTAACGATGAGCAGTTCTTC. It codes for CASPTSNDEQFF.

The chain combines TRBV19 with TRBJ2-3; TRBD1 matches 8 bases. The germline CDR1 and CDR2 sequences are LNHDA and SQIVND (reference sequence). The CDR3 runs to 15 residues. J gave up 2 bases and V 7 bases, and 8 bases lay outside the gene matches. The CDR3 protein is CASKQTQGATDTQYF. The CDR3 DNA reads as TGTGCCAGTAAACAGACGCAGGGGGCCACAGATACGCAGTATTTT.

The chain is built from TRBV11-2 and TRBJ2-7; TRBD2 matches 7 bases. Germline V gene data show CDR1 as SGHAT and CDR2 as FQNNGV. V shed 1 base, J shed 1 base, and the junction held 4 bases outside the gene matches. The CDR3 is 15 residues long. CDR3 bases: TGTGCCAGCAGCTTAGGGGAGGGGAGTTCCTACGAGCAGTACTTC. Protein product: CASSLGEGSSYEQYF.

The CDR3 coding sequence is TGCGCCAGCAGCCAAGGAATGGGACTAGCGGGGACCGGGGAGCTGTTTTTT. This encodes CASSQGMGLAGTGELFF. V usage is TRBV4-3 and J usage is TRBJ2-2, with TRBD2 matching over 13 bases. The CDR3 consists of 17 residues. The germline V gene encodes CDR1 LGHNA and CDR2 YSLEER. V gave up 1 base and J gave up 5 bases; unmatched junction bases: 4.

V usage is TRBV7-9 and J usage is TRBJ1-4; 9 nucleotides line up with TRBD1. CDR1 SEHNR and CDR2 FQNEAQ come from the germline V gene (reference sequence). The CDR3 extends over 15 amino acids. V trimming: 5 bases; J trimming: 3 bases; junction bases outside the gene matches: 4. CDR3 sequence (DNA): TGTGCCAGCAGCCCACAGGGGGCGTCTAATGAAAAACTGTTTTTT. This gives the protein CASSPQGASNEKLFF. Drawing the rest from reference TRBV7-9 and TRBJ1-4, the complete variable domain is DTGVSQNPRHKITKRGQNVTFRCDPISEHNRLYWYRQTLGQGPEFLTYFQNEAQLEKSRLLSDRFSAERPKGSFSTLEIQRTEQGDSAMYLCASSPQGASNEKLFFGSGTQLSVL.

This sequence joins TRBV7-2 and TRBJ1-2, with 9 bases lining up with TRBD1. Germline V gives CDR1 SGHTA, CDR2 FQGNSA. Trimming removed 6 bases from V and 7 bases from J; junction bases left unmatched: 6. The CDR3 is 13 amino acids. CDR3 nucleotides: TGTGCCAGCAGTTCCCGACAGGGGGGTGGCTACACCTTC. Amino acids: CASSSRQGGGYTF.

This chain joins TRBV9 and TRBJ2-7, with D unclear. The CDR3 runs 14 residues. Germline V gene data show CDR1 as SGDLS and CDR2 as YYNGEE. The V end was cut by 0 bases, the J end by 2 bases, with 9 bases between. The CDR3 loop reads CASSVGTTPYEQYF. CDR3 sequence (DNA): TGTGCCAGCAGCGTAGGAACTACTCCCTACGAGCAGTACTTC.

This rearrangement joins TRBV25-1 to TRBJ2-3, with D tentatively TRBD2 (5 bases). Germline CDR1 MGHDK, CDR2 SYGVNS. CDR3 length equals 14 residues. The V and J ends lost 4 bases and 7 bases respectively, with 15 bases between them. Here the CDR3 reads CASSVRLAPYTQYF. The CDR3 region has the DNA TGTGCCAGCAGTGTTAGGCTAGCACCGTATACGCAGTATTTT.

The rearrangement links TRBV5-1 to TRBJ2-7; no reliable D call. The germline CDR1 and CDR2 sequences are SGHRS and YFSETQ. The CDR3 loop spans 12 amino acids. V lost 0 bases and J 4 bases, leaving 5 bases between the germline ends. CDR3: CASSLAAYEQYF. CDR3 in DNA: TGCGCCAGCAGCTTGGCCGCGTACGAGCAGTACTTC.

This chain uses TRBV30 with TRBJ1-2; D is perhaps TRBD1 (6 bases). This CDR3 is built from 15 residues. Germline-derived CDR1 and CDR2 are GTSNPN and SVGIG (reference sequence). V lost 4 bases to trimming and J lost 7 bases, with 22 bases between them. CDR3 region: CAWTRPGGQRGGYTF. In nucleotides, the CDR3 is TGTGCCTGGACCCGTCCGGGGGGGCAAAGGGGTGGCTACACCTTC.